A selection of T cell receptor beta chains follows, all from one sample in a study of T cells in Graves' hyperthyroidism and ophthalmopathy. Via MiXCR, TCRdb re-called the multiplex PCR reads, giving one row per CDR3 protein. Found here are around 800,000 distinct CDR3 sequences, 38% of them singletons; the top ten hold over 8%. The specimen sequenced was blood. All receptors derive from a young man with Graves' hyperthyroidism. The CDR3 runs from the conserved cysteine through the conserved F or W. The order of the fields is D gene, J gene, V gene, clone size, CDR3 protein, CDR3 DNA. The D gene is left open where the match is weak. For some rows the clone size is stated as once, few or many, or as a class when expanded; others skip it.

TRBD2	TRBJ2-7	TRBV9	.	CASSPTAGGNNYEQYF	TGTGCCAGCAGCCCAACAGCGGGGGGGAACAACTACGAGCAGTACTTC
TRBD2	TRBJ2-5	TRBV7-3	.	CASSPTSGSLETQYF	TGTGCCAGCAGCCCTACTAGCGGGAGCCTGGAGACCCAGTACTTC
.	TRBJ1-2	TRBV6-9	few	CASSSFLDGYGYTF	TGTGCCAGCAGCTCATTCTTGGACGGCTATGGCTACACCTTC
TRBD1	TRBJ1-1	TRBV10-3	many	CAIRPDRGGAEAFF	TGTGCCATCAGGCCTGACAGGGGGGGAGCTGAAGCTTTCTTT
TRBD2	TRBJ2-7	TRBV7-2	few	CASSLIAGGYEQYF	TGTGCCAGCAGCTTGATAGCGGGGGGTTACGAGCAGTACTTC
.	TRBJ1-3	TRBV6-6	.	CASSPDGRGNTIYF	TGTGCCAGCAGTCCCGATGGTAGAGGAAACACCATATATTTT
.	TRBJ2-2	TRBV20-1	.	CSARDVSGELFF	TGCAGTGCTAGAGACGTGTCCGGGGAGCTGTTTTTT
.	TRBJ1-1	TRBV12-3/TRBV12-4	many	CASSFPRAPEAFF	TGTGCCAGCAGTTTTCCCAGGGCTCCTGAAGCTTTCTTT
.	TRBJ2-7	TRBV20-1	.	CSASTPDYEQYF	TGCAGTGCTAGTACCCCGGACTACGAGCAGTACTTC
TRBD1	TRBJ1-2	TRBV10-3	.	CAISDGGTAYGYTF	TGTGCCATCAGTGATGGGGGGACAGCTTATGGCTACACCTTC
.	TRBJ2-5	TRBV7-2	once	CASSTTGDSGAQETQYF	TGTGCCAGCAGTACCACGGGGGACAGCGGTGCGCAAGAGACCCAGTACTTC